This T cell receptor (beta chain) came from a study of post-analysis software for immune sequencing data. Incorporated into the TCR beta cDNA libraries were unique molecular identifiers, which served to reduce PCR and sequencing biases. TCRdb reanalysed the PCR reads using MiXCR and keeps one entry per CDR3 protein. The sample has 150,000 to 200,000 distinct CDR3 sequences; approximately 28% are singletons. The CDR3 length is 11 residues. Germline V CDR1 and CDR2: DFQATT, SNEGSKA (reference sequence). Trimming took 0 bases from V and 11 from J, leaving 10 bases between them. Concerning this clonotype itself: Its antigen is currently unknown.

The study, taken as a whole, reports: Controls significantly exceeded multiple sclerosis patients in normalized Chao1 diversity. Higher frequency in patients than in controls was seen for roughly five TRBV segments, with TRBV5-6, TRBV5-1 and TRBV20-1 among them. Co-batched samples clustered tightly together by F measure.

The sample comprised blood. The clonotype originates from a girl aged 10 to 17 with multiple sclerosis. This rearrangement joins TRBV20-1 to TRBJ2-5; D unclear. This chain's CDR3 is CSARDWNEQYF. CDR3 coding DNA: TGCAGTGCTAGAGACTGGAATGAGCAGTACTTC.